The 27 T cell receptor beta chains listed next were all sequenced from one sample in a study of blood T cell repertoires in COVID-19. Assay: immunoSEQ multiplex PCR; the TCRdb copy retains only in-frame clones and omits some. The repertoire holds approximately 150,000 clones, roughly 87% seen once, with over 0.75% in the top ten. Sequencing was carried out using peripheral blood. The source of these receptors is a woman aged 50 to 65 with acute or convalescent COVID-19.

The chain is built from TRBV7-3 and TRBJ1-1; TRBD1 agrees at 10 bases. Germline trimming cut 5 bases from V and 1 base from J; bases unmatched to any gene: 1. Germline lookup yields CDR1 SGHTA and CDR2 FQGTGA. The CDR3 runs to 14 residues. The CDR3 reads CASSRQGANTEAFF. CDR3 coding DNA: TGTGCCAGCAGCCGACAGGGGGCGAACACTGAAGCTTTCTTT.

The rearrangement joins TRBV2 to TRBJ1-1; 8 bases are shared with TRBD1. This CDR3 spans 14 amino acids. CDR1 is SNHLY and CDR2 is FYNNEI in the germline V gene. Unmatched junction bases numbered 4, after V lost 6 bases and J lost 1 base. Here the CDR3 reads CASRSGTGNTEAFF. CDR3 DNA: TGTGCCAGCAGGTCCGGGACAGGGAACACTGAAGCTTTCTTT.

The chain carries TRBV5-8 and TRBJ2-5, with 13 positions matching TRBD2. CDR3 length: 17 amino acids. Trimming took 4 bases from V and 2 from J; bases not matched to a gene: 8. CDR1 SGHTS and CDR2 YDEGEE come from the germline V gene. CDR3 coding DNA: TGTGCCAGCAGCCCTGGACTAGCGGGAGCTCCACAAGAGACCCAGTACTTC. It translates to CASSPGLAGAPQETQYF. Drawing the rest from reference TRBV5-8 and TRBJ2-5, the complete variable domain is EAGVTQSPTHLIKTRGQQATLRCSPISGHTSVYWYQQALGLGLQFLLWYDEGEERNRGNFPPRFSGRQFPNYSSELNVNALELEDSALYLCASSPGLAGAPQETQYFGPGTRLLVL.

The chain combines TRBV12-3 or TRBV12-4 with TRBJ2-5; possibly TRBD1 for D (5 bases). This CDR3 spans 13 amino acids. V lost 4 bases and J 1 base, leaving 7 bases between the germline ends. The DNA for the CDR3 is TGTGCCAGCAGTTCAGGGCCCCAAGAGACCCAGTACTTC. Protein product: CASSSGPQETQYF.

This chain joins TRBV7-9 and TRBJ1-5; 7 bases map to TRBD1. The CDR3 has 16 residues. V was pared by 5 bases and J by 2 bases, with 9 bases of the junction left unmatched. Germline V CDR1 and CDR2: SEHNR, FQNEAQ (reference sequence). CDR3 nucleotide sequence: TGTGCCAGCAGCGACGACAGGGTCGGTGGCAATCAGCCCCAGCATTTT. It is translated as CASSDDRVGGNQPQHF.

The chain joins TRBV19 to TRBJ2-4; TRBD2 matches at 7 bases. V shed 3 bases and J 9 bases; nucleotides not matched to a gene: 8. The germline CDR1 and CDR2 sequences are LNHDA and SQIVND (reference sequence). The length of the CDR3 is 14 residues. DNA for the CDR3: TGTGCCAGTAGTATGAGGGAGCGGGGAGGCATTCAGTACTTC. Its protein product is CASSMRERGGIQYF.

The chain carries TRBV30 and TRBJ2-5; D possibly corresponds to TRBD1 (6 bases). The CDR3 consists of 15 residues. The V gene's germline CDR1 is GTSNPN and CDR2 SVGIG (reference sequence). V was shortened by 8 bases and J by 1 base, with 20 bases between the two germline ends. The chain's CDR3 is CAGQQERELQETQYF. The CDR3, as DNA: TGTGCCGGACAGCAGGAACGGGAACTCCAAGAGACCCAGTACTTC.

The V and J genes are TRBV9 and TRBJ1-5, with D perhaps TRBD1 (5 bases). CDR1 and CDR2 from the germline V gene are SGDLS and YYNGEE. The CDR3 spans 15 residues. V was cut by 0 bases and J by 5 bases, with 12 bases left in between. The CDR3 sequence: CASSVGGGGDQPQHF. DNA for the CDR3: TGTGCCAGCAGCGTAGGGGGAGGAGGGGATCAGCCCCAGCATTTT.

This clone has a single count. This chain connects TRBV6-1 to TRBJ1-5; 9 bases align to TRBD1. The CDR3 loop spans 16 amino acids. After removal of 6 bases from V and 6 bases from J, the junction contained 12 bases not matched to a gene. Looked up from germline, CDR1 is MNHNS and CDR2 is SASEGT. CDR3 bases: TGTGCCAGCAGCGAACTACCTACAGGGGGCACTCAGCCCCAGCATTTT. It codes for CASSELPTGGTQPQHF.

The J gene is TRBJ2-2, the V gene TRBV29-1; D unclear. The CDR3 consists of 11 residues. CDR1 and CDR2 (germline): SQVTM, ANQGSEA. Trimming took 5 bases from V and 5 from J, leaving 6 bases between them. The CDR3 sequence: CSVTKTGELFF. CDR3 nucleotides: TGCAGCGTTACAAAGACCGGGGAGCTGTTTTTT.

The gene calls are TRBV5-6 and TRBJ2-4, with 8 bases aligning to TRBD1. Per the germline V gene, CDR1 is SGHDT and CDR2 is YYEEEE. V was clipped by 4 bases and J by 8 bases; unmatched bases: 14. CDR3 length: 16 residues. CDR3 amino acids: CASSLGQGESYYIQYF. The DNA for the CDR3 is TGTGCCAGCAGCCTTGGACAGGGAGAATCCTATTACATTCAGTACTTC. Combining the CDR3 with reference TRBV5-6 and TRBJ2-4 gives the whole variable domain DAGVTQSPTHLIKTRGQQVTLRCSPKSGHDTVSWYQQALGQGPQFIFQYYEEEERQRGNFPDRFSGHQFPNYSSELNVNALLLGDSALYLCASSLGQGESYYIQYFGAGTRLSVL.

V gene TRBV7-2 combines with J gene TRBJ1-2; 8 bases match TRBD1. Germline CDR1 reads SGHTA; CDR2 reads FQGNSA. This CDR3 comprises 18 residues. V was clipped by 1 base and J by 8 bases; unmatched bases: 18. The CDR3 is CASSLVLGGGTGGKGYTF. CDR3 in DNA: TGTGCCAGCAGCTTAGTTCTAGGAGGCGGGACAGGAGGCAAAGGCTACACCTTC.

V is TRBV5-4 and J is TRBJ2-2, with 16 bases fitting TRBD2. Per the germline V gene, CDR1 is SGHNT and CDR2 is YYREEE (reference sequence). Trimming cost V 4 bases and J 5 bases; bases outside gene matches: 11. This CDR3 region has 19 residues. The CDR3 nucleotides are TGTGCCAGCAGCCCCCAGGGACTAGCGGGGGGGCCTGGAACCGGGGAGCTGTTTTTT. Protein: CASSPQGLAGGPGTGELFF.

V usage is TRBV6-6 and J usage is TRBJ2-7, with D perhaps matching TRBD1 (6 bases). The CDR3 is 14 amino acids. The V end lost 5 bases, the J end lost 0 bases, and 11 bases lay between the germline ends. Germline assignment: CDR1 MNHNY and CDR2 SVGAGI (reference sequence). CDR3 DNA sequence: TGTGCCAGCAGTCCGACAGGATCCTCCTACGAGCAGTACTTC. Translation gives CASSPTGSSYEQYF.

This clone was recorded once. V is TRBV19 and J is TRBJ2-7, with 7 bases fitting TRBD2. CDR1 and CDR2 from the germline V gene are LNHDA and SQIVND (reference sequence). Germline trimming cut 7 bases from V and 1 base from J; bases unmatched to any gene: 7. The CDR3 contains 14 residues. CDR3 amino acids: CASTPVGGSYEQYF. CDR3 nucleotide sequence: TGTGCCAGTACCCCGGTGGGGGGGTCCTACGAGCAGTACTTC.

The chain has TRBV11-2 and TRBJ1-1; the D gene is possibly TRBD1 (5 bases). Germline CDR1 is SGHAT and CDR2 is FQNNGV. The CDR3 has 14 residues. V was pared by 5 bases and J by 2 bases, with 12 bases between. The CDR3 loop reads CASSLAGFNTEAFF. Written as DNA, the CDR3 is TGTGCCAGCAGCCTCGCAGGGTTCAACACTGAAGCTTTCTTT.

V and J are TRBV27 and TRBJ2-1; 8 bases agree with TRBD1. V dropped 3 bases and J dropped 7; count of bases not matched to a gene: 2. Looked up from germline, CDR1 is MNHEY and CDR2 is SMNVEV (reference sequence). The CDR3 sequence is 13 residues long. The CDR3 reads CASSFTGGNEQFF. The CDR3 DNA follows: TGTGCCAGCAGTTTTACAGGGGGGAATGAGCAGTTCTTC.

The chain is built from TRBV9 and TRBJ1-3, with 7 bases identical to TRBD1. CDR1 and CDR2 from the germline V gene are SGDLS and YYNGEE. The CDR3 has 16 residues. After removal of 1 base from V and 3 bases from J, the junction contained 7 bases not matched to a gene. CDR3 amino acids: CASSVSTGSGGNTIYF. The CDR3 region has the DNA TGTGCCAGCAGCGTATCGACAGGGTCTGGTGGAAACACCATATATTTT.

The chain links TRBV15 to TRBJ2-7; 8 nucleotides line up with TRBD1. Looked up from germline, CDR1 is LNHNV and CDR2 is YYDKDF (reference sequence). The CDR3 is 13 amino acids. V shed 5 bases, J shed 7 bases, and the junction held 7 bases outside the gene matches. CDR3: CATSSRTGWEQYF. Here the CDR3 DNA reads TGTGCCACCAGCTCGCGGACAGGGTGGGAGCAGTACTTC.

V and J are TRBV11-2 and TRBJ1-1, with 7 bases fitting TRBD1. After removal of 6 bases from V and 4 bases from J, the junction contained 11 bases not matched to a gene. Germline V CDR1 and CDR2: SGHAT, FQNNGV. The CDR3 sequence is 15 residues long. In DNA, the CDR3 is TGTGCCAGCAGTCGTGCATCAGGGGGAGTCACTGAAGCTTTCTTT. This codes for CASSRASGGVTEAFF.

V usage is TRBV29-1 and J usage is TRBJ1-2, with 7 bases fitting TRBD1. This CDR3 region has 13 residues. The V gene end was trimmed by 8 bases and the J gene end by 4 bases; junction bases not matched to a gene: 10. The V gene's germline CDR1 is SQVTM and CDR2 ANQGSEA. The DNA of the CDR3 is TGCAGCACTAGGGACAGTACAGTCTATGGCTACACCTTC. It is translated as CSTRDSTVYGYTF.

In this sample, this clone turned up once. This chain links TRBV15 with TRBJ2-1, with TRBD2 identical over 11 bases. Germline CDR1 is LNHNV and CDR2 is YYDKDF (reference sequence). V gave up 5 bases and J gave up 7 bases; unmatched junction bases: 7. The CDR3 covers 15 residues. The CDR3 loop is CATSGGLADSNEQFF. CDR3 DNA: TGTGCCACCAGCGGGGGACTAGCGGATTCTAATGAGCAGTTCTTC.

The V and J genes are TRBV4-1 and TRBJ1-5; 9 bases match TRBD1. Germline V CDR1 and CDR2: MGHRA, YSYEKL. The CDR3 is made up of 21 amino acids. Trimming at V came to 4 bases and at J to 2 bases, leaving 21 bases not matched to a gene. In DNA form, the CDR3 reads TGCGCCAGCAGCCCGATTAGACTGGACAGGGGTTATAGTGGGGGCAATCAGCCCCAGCATTTT. It is translated as CASSPIRLDRGYSGGNQPQHF.

Comment on this clone: Compared with germline, one end of the junction differs, possibly owing to a read error. The chain carries TRBV6-6 and TRBJ1-2; D perhaps matches TRBD1 (5 bases). CDR3 size: 15 residues. Germline values: CDR1 MNHNY, CDR2 SVGAGI (reference sequence). The CDR3: CASRGGAARSWGYTF. The CDR3 nucleotides read TGTGCCAGCAGAGGAGGGGCAGCCCGATCGTGGGGCTACACCTTT.

The genes are TRBV6-2 or TRBV6-3 and TRBJ1-5; unclear D gene. Germline values: CDR1 MNHEY, CDR2 SVGEGT. V was cut by 6 bases and J by 4 bases, with 22 bases left in between. The CDR3 spans 17 residues. In nucleotides, the CDR3 is TGTGCCAGCAGCCGCCTTAGCGAGTGGGAGGGTAATCAGCCCCAGCATTTT. Its translation is CASSRLSEWEGNQPQHF.

There are a few counts of this clone. CDR3 sequence: CASSLNRDEKLFF. CDR3 in DNA: TGTGCCAGCAGTTTAAACAGGGACGAAAAACTGTTTTTT. J is TRBJ1-4 and V is TRBV27, with D possibly being TRBD1 (6 bases). Germline CDR1 is MNHEY and CDR2 is SMNVEV (reference sequence). The germline V and J ends were trimmed by 2 bases and 8 bases, with 9 bases remaining between them. The CDR3 totals 13 residues. Full variable domain (outside the CDR3, taken from reference TRBV27 and TRBJ1-4): EAQVTQNPRYLITVTGKKLTVTCSQNMNHEYMSWYRQDPGLGLRQIYYSMNVEVTDKGDVPEGYKVSRKEKRNFPLILESPSPNQTSLYFCASSLNRDEKLFFGSGTQLSVL.

V usage is TRBV27 and J usage is TRBJ1-4; TRBD1 aligns across 7 bases. Germline V gives CDR1 MNHEY, CDR2 SMNVEV (reference sequence). This CDR3 has 14 amino acids. The junction had 9 bases not matched to a gene; V was cut back by 6 bases and J by 8 bases. The CDR3 DNA sequence: TGTGCCAGCAGAGGTACAGGGGAGAGCGAAAAACTGTTTTTT. Translating gives CASRGTGESEKLFF.